These 18 T cell receptor beta chains share one sample of origin, sequenced in a study of blood T cell repertoires in COVID-19. Clones were sequenced by immunoSEQ multiplex PCR, and TCRdb holds only the in-frame ones, with some missing. The data hold 150,000 to 200,000 clones, with 65% to 90% observed a single time. Source material: peripheral blood. The receptors come from a man aged 45-65 years with active or convalescent COVID-19.

The CDR3 region has the DNA TGTGCCACTTCTCCCGGGACTAGCGGGGGCACCGGGGAGCTGTTTTTT. As protein: CATSPGTSGGTGELFF. V gene TRBV2 combines with J gene TRBJ2-2; 14 bases map to TRBD2. After removal of 10 bases from V and 4 bases from J, the junction contained 8 bases not matched to a gene. Germline V gene sequence: CDR1 SNHLY, CDR2 FYNNEI. The CDR3 runs 16 residues.

This rearrangement joins TRBV5-1 to TRBJ1-2; a weak D match, TRBD1 (6 bases). V was cut by 3 bases and J by 2 bases, with 11 bases left in between. Germline values: CDR1 SGHRS, CDR2 YFSETQ. This CDR3 spans 14 amino acids. CDR3 amino acids: CASSSWTVNYGYTF. Here the CDR3 DNA reads TGCGCCAGCAGCTCATGGACAGTCAACTATGGCTACACCTTC.

The chain carries TRBV12-5 and TRBJ2-5; a possible D gene is TRBD1 (5 bases). The CDR3 is made up of 14 amino acids. V was cut by 2 bases and J by 5 bases, with 12 bases left in between. Germline V gene sequence: CDR1 LGHNT, CDR2 FRNRAP. In DNA, the CDR3 is TGTGCTAGTGGTTTGCCAGGGTTGGGTGAGACCCAGTACTTC. Translation gives CASGLPGLGETQYF.

This chain's CDR3 is CASSLGLGAKNIQYF. The CDR3 DNA reads TGTGCCAGCAGCCTCGGACTTGGGGCCAAAAACATTCAGTACTTC. This sequence joins TRBV4-2 and TRBJ2-4; D is possibly TRBD2 (5 bases). Germline CDR1 reads LGHNA; CDR2 reads YNFKEQ. CDR3 size: 15 residues. V dropped 4 bases and J dropped 1 base, with 11 bases sitting between them.

In the case of this clone: The sample contains more than one DNA sequence encoding this CDR3. The J gene is TRBJ2-1, the V gene TRBV6-2 or TRBV6-3; D might be TRBD2 (7 bases). With 0 bases removed from V and 2 bases from J, the gap between germline ends came to 11 bases. The CDR3 length is 16 residues. Germline lookup yields CDR1 MNHEY and CDR2 SVGEGT. The CDR3 DNA is TGTGCCAGCAGTTACTCTAGGGGGGGAACCTACAATGAGCAGTTCTTC. Its translation: CASSYSRGGTYNEQFF.

The chain employs TRBV28 and TRBJ2-7; no clear D. Germline V lookup: CDR1 MDHEN, CDR2 SYDVKM. The CDR3 covers 17 residues. V lost 3 bases, J lost 0 bases, and 18 bases lay in between. CDR3 bases: TGTGCCAGCAGTTTTTCTTATCGACTTCTTCCCTCCTACGAGCAGTACTTC. Its protein product is CASSFSYRLLPSYEQYF.

V and J are TRBV7-6 and TRBJ2-3; 7 positions match TRBD2. With V trimmed by 3 bases and J by 5 bases, 8 bases remained unmatched. Germline CDR1 SGHVS, CDR2 FNYEAQ. The CDR3 totals 15 residues. CDR3 bases: TGTGCCAGCAGCTTTGGGGGGGGGAAGGAAGATACGCAGTATTTT. Translating it yields CASSFGGGKEDTQYF. Supplemented by reference TRBV7-6 and TRBJ2-3, the full variable domain reads GAGVSQSPRYKVTKRGQDVALRCDPISGHVSLYWYRQALGQGPEFLTYFNYEAQQDKSGLPNDRFSAERPEGSISTLTIQRTEQRDSAMYRCASSFGGGKEDTQYFGPGTRLTVL.

This clone was counted only a few times. This chain connects TRBV5-1 to TRBJ2-1, with 9 bases aligning to TRBD1. Germline CDR1 SGHRS, CDR2 YFSETQ. The CDR3 loop spans 14 amino acids. The ends lost 3 bases at V and 6 bases at J; junction bases unmatched: 4. The CDR3 region is CASSWEGQGNEQFF. The DNA for the CDR3 is TGCGCCAGCAGCTGGGAGGGACAGGGCAATGAGCAGTTCTTC.

V is TRBV12-3 or TRBV12-4 and J is TRBJ1-5; D is unclear. V gave up 1 base and J gave up 5 bases, with 6 bases separating them. The CDR3 is made up of 13 amino acids. CDR3: CASSLEEDQPQHF. The CDR3 DNA reads as TGTGCCAGCAGTTTAGAGGAGGATCAGCCCCAGCATTTT.

The V call is TRBV28, the J call TRBJ2-7; TRBD1 agrees at 9 bases. Germline CDR1 and CDR2: MDHEN and SYDVKM. Trimming removed 4 bases from V and 4 bases from J; junction bases left unmatched: 5. The CDR3 sequence is 14 residues long. The CDR3 region is CASSSGQGLYEQYF. CDR3 DNA sequence: TGTGCCAGCAGTTCCGGACAGGGGCTGTACGAGCAGTACTTC.

The chain links TRBV6-5 to TRBJ2-7; a weak D match, TRBD2 (5 bases). The V end was cut by 6 bases, the J end by 0 bases, with 9 bases between. Germline V lookup: CDR1 MNHEY, CDR2 SVGAGI. The CDR3 consists of 13 residues. The CDR3: CASSAGISYEQYF. CDR3 DNA: TGTGCCAGCAGCGCCGGGATCTCCTACGAGCAGTACTTC.

This chain joins TRBV10-2 and TRBJ1-1, with 9 bases aligning to TRBD1. The germline CDR1 and CDR2 sequences are WSHSY and SAAADI. This CDR3 contains 15 residues. V lost 7 bases and J lost 8; bases outside the gene matches: 14. CDR3 DNA: TGCGCCAGCAAACGGGACAGGGTCCAACAGCCGGAAGCTTTCTTT. Amino acid sequence: CASKRDRVQQPEAFF.

This clone was counted once. V and J are TRBV19 and TRBJ1-2, with D tentatively TRBD1 (5 bases). Germline V CDR1 and CDR2: LNHDA, SQIVND (reference sequence). The CDR3 sequence is 16 residues long. V was pared by 9 bases and J by 4 bases, with 24 bases between. DNA of the CDR3: TGTGCCAGCTTCATGACGGGTGATGGTAGGGGCTATGGCTACACCTTC. This codes for CASFMTGDGRGYGYTF.

The chain combines TRBV3-1 (or the pseudogene TRBV3-2) with TRBJ2-3, with 7 bases matching TRBD2. The CDR3 consists of 16 residues. Losses at the gene ends were 4 bases for V and 10 bases for J; bases not matched to a gene: 17. The germline V gene has CDR1 LGHDT and CDR2 YNNKEL (reference sequence). The CDR3 coding sequence is TGTGCCAGCAGCCCCCCGACCGGGACTACGAACCGAGCGCAGTATTTT. Protein product: CASSPPTGTTNRAQYF.

This chain connects TRBV6-5 to TRBJ1-1; D not resolved. There are 13 residues in the CDR3. V was trimmed by 4 bases and J by 1 base, leaving 7 bases between them. Per the germline V gene, CDR1 is MNHEY and CDR2 is SVGAGI. CDR3 residues: CASSSPRNTEAFF. The CDR3 nucleotides are TGTGCCAGCAGTTCCCCCAGGAACACTGAAGCTTTCTTT.

The chain combines TRBV7-7 with TRBJ1-1; D uncertain. Germline assignment: CDR1 SSHAT and CDR2 FNYEAQ (reference sequence). CDR3 size: 13 residues. The V end was cut by 5 bases, the J end by 2 bases, with 9 bases between. CDR3 DNA: TGTGCCAGCAGCCCCGACACCAACACTGAAGCTTTCTTT. Translated: CASSPDTNTEAFF.

The chain is built from TRBV6-5 and TRBJ1-5; D is possibly TRBD1 (5 bases). This CDR3 is built from 14 residues. Trimming left V 6 bases short and J 6 bases short, with 15 bases between. CDR1 is MNHEY, CDR2 SVGAGI, per germline. CDR3 in amino acids: CASSYGGAGQPQHF. DNA for the CDR3: TGTGCCAGCAGCTACGGGGGAGCGGGTCAGCCCCAGCATTTT.

V usage is TRBV5-6 and J usage is TRBJ2-2, with D uncertain. Looked up from germline, CDR1 is SGHDT and CDR2 is YYEEEE. This CDR3 has 15 residues. V lost 1 base and J 3 bases, leaving 10 bases between the germline ends. CDR3 protein: CASSLPPSYTGELFF. CDR3 DNA sequence: TGTGCCAGCAGCTTGCCCCCCAGTTACACCGGGGAGCTGTTTTTT.